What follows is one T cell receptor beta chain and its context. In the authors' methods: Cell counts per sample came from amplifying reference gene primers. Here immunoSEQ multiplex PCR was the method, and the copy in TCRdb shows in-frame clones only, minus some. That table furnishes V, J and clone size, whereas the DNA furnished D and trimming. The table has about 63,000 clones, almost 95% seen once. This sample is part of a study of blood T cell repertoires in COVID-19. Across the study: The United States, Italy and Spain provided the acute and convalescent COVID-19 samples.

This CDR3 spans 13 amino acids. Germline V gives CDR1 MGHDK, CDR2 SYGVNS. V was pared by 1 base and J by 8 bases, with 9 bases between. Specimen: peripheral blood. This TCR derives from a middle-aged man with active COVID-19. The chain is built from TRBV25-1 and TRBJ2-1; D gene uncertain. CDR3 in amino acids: CASSELPRDEQFF. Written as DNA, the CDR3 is TGTGCCAGCAGTGAATTGCCCCGGGATGAGCAGTTCTTC.